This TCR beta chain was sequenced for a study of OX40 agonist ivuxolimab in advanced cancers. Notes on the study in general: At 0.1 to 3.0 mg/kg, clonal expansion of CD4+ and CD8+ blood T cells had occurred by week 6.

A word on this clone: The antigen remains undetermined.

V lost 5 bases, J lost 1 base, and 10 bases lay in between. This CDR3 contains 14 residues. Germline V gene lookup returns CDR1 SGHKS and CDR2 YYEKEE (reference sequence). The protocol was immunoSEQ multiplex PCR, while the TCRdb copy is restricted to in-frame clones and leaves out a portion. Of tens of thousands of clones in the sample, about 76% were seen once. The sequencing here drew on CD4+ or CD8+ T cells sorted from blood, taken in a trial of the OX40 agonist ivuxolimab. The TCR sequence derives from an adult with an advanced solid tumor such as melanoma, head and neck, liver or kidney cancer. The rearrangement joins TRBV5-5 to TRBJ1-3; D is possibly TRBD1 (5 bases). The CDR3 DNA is TGTGCCAGCAGTCAGGCAGGGTCTGGAAACACCATATATTTT. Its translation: CASSQAGSGNTIYF.